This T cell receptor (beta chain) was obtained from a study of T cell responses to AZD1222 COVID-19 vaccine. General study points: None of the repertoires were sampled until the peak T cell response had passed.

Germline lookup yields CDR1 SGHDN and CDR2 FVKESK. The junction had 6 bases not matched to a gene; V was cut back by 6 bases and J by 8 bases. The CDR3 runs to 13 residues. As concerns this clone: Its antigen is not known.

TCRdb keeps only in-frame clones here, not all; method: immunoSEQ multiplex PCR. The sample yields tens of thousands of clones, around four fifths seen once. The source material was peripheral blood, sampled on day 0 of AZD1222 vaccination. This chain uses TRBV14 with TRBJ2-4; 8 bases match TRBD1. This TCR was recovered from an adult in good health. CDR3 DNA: TGTGCCAGCAGAGACAGGGGCGAGTACATTCAGTACTTC. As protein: CASRDRGEYIQYF. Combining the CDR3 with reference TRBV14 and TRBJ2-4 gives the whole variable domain EAGVTQFPSHSVIEKGQTVTLRCDPISGHDNLYWYRRVMGKEIKFLLHFVKESKQDESGMPNNRFLAERTGGTYSTLKVQPAELEDSGVYFCASRDRGEYIQYFGAGTRLSVL.